These T cell receptor beta chains were read from a single sample in a study of T cell repertoires in cytomegalovirus infection. Each CDR3 protein is one row after TCRdb ran MiXCR on the reads. The sample includes about 340,000 distinct CDR3 sequences, around 29% of them seen just once. The antigens of these receptors remain unknown. The sample in question was cultured PBMCs, obtained from culture after CMV antigen stimulation. Receptors were obtained from a human donor in good health (CMV status not recorded). Some clones in this sample may be carry-over from other donors' samples. Each CDR3 is given with its conserved first and last residue. A D gene is named only where the DNA matches it firmly. A row's size may be missing; if present it is once, few, many or a size class.

V gene: TRBV28
J gene: TRBJ2-1
clone size: few
D gene: TRBD2
CDR3 DNA: TGTGCCAGCAGTTCTTTAGCGGGTATAAGGAATGAGCAGTTCTTC
CDR3 protein: CASSSLAGIRNEQFF

V gene: TRBV12-3/TRBV12-4
J gene: TRBJ1-5
clone size: few
D gene: .
CDR3 DNA: TGTGCCAGCAGTCGCCCATATCCGAATCAGCCCCAGCATTTT
CDR3 protein: CASSRPYPNQPQHF

V gene: TRBV4-2
J gene: TRBJ2-7
clone size: .
D gene: TRBD2
CDR3 DNA: TGTGCCAGCAGCCAAAGGACTAGCGGGGGGGGACTCTCCTACGAGCAGTACTTC
CDR3 protein: CASSQRTSGGGLSYEQYF

V gene: TRBV7-3
J gene: TRBJ2-7
clone size: .
D gene: .
CDR3 DNA: TGTGCCAGCAGCCCCCCCTCCGAGCAGTACTTC
CDR3 protein: CASSPPSEQYF

V gene: TRBV29-1
J gene: TRBJ2-1
clone size: .
D gene: .
CDR3 DNA: TGCAGCGTTGAGGTCGTGGTGGGGACGGGTGAGCAGTTCTTC
CDR3 protein: CSVEVVVGTGEQFF

V gene: TRBV4-2
J gene: TRBJ2-2
clone size: .
D gene: .
CDR3 DNA: TGTGCCAGCAGCCGAGGGGCCATCCAGAACACCGGGGAGCTGTTTTTT
CDR3 protein: CASSRGAIQNTGELFF

V gene: TRBV6-5
J gene: TRBJ2-7
clone size: .
D gene: TRBD2
CDR3 DNA: TGTGCCAGCAGTGTCCAGGGACTAGCGGGACGAGGCTACGAGCAGTACTTC
CDR3 protein: CASSVQGLAGRGYEQYF

V gene: TRBV27
J gene: TRBJ2-7
clone size: few
D gene: TRBD1
CDR3 DNA: TGTGCCAGCAGCCCCTCTTGGGACAGCTACGAGCAGTACTTC
CDR3 protein: CASSPSWDSYEQYF

V gene: TRBV10-3
J gene: TRBJ2-1
clone size: .
D gene: TRBD2
CDR3 DNA: TGTGCCATCAGTTTCCAGCGGGAGGGCCCGTACAATGAGCAGTTCTTC
CDR3 protein: CAISFQREGPYNEQFF

V gene: TRBV7-8
J gene: TRBJ1-2
clone size: few
D gene: TRBD1
CDR3 DNA: TGTGCCAGCAGCAAAGGACAGGCGACTAACTATGGCTACACCTTC
CDR3 protein: CASSKGQATNYGYTF

V gene: TRBV29-1
J gene: TRBJ2-3
clone size: .
D gene: TRBD2
CDR3 DNA: TGCAGCGCTCGACCCTTGGGGACTAGCGGGGGCAGGGATACGCAGTATTTT
CDR3 protein: CSARPLGTSGGRDTQYF

V gene: TRBV18
J gene: TRBJ1-1
clone size: .
D gene: TRBD1
CDR3 DNA: TGTGCCAGCTCACAGCGGACAGGGGGGAACACTGAAGCTTTCTTT
CDR3 protein: CASSQRTGGNTEAFF

V gene: TRBV29-1
J gene: TRBJ1-1
clone size: .
D gene: .
CDR3 DNA: TGCAGCGTCGAGGGGAAAATGAACACTGAAGCTTTCTTT
CDR3 protein: CSVEGKMNTEAFF

V gene: TRBV19
J gene: TRBJ1-4
clone size: many
D gene: .
CDR3 DNA: TGTGCCAGTAGTGATGGCCCGACAAGGATGGCTAATGAAAAACTGTTTTTT
CDR3 protein: CASSDGPTRMANEKLFF

V gene: TRBV6-1
J gene: TRBJ1-6
clone size: many
D gene: .
CDR3 DNA: TGTGCCAGCAGCGAACAACCCCTGGGAAATTCACCCCTCCACTTT
CDR3 protein: CASSEQPLGNSPLHF

V gene: TRBV28
J gene: TRBJ1-2
clone size: .
D gene: TRBD1
CDR3 DNA: TGTGCCAGCAGTTCCCCCAGGGGGCTTAACTATGGCTACACCTTC
CDR3 protein: CASSSPRGLNYGYTF

V gene: TRBV19
J gene: TRBJ2-3
clone size: .
D gene: .
CDR3 DNA: TGTGCCAGTAGTATCGGGACCCCCTTGGATACGCAGTATTTT
CDR3 protein: CASSIGTPLDTQYF

V gene: TRBV7-2
J gene: TRBJ1-1
clone size: .
D gene: .
CDR3 DNA: TGTGCCAGCAGCATCGGACCTCTAAACACTGAAGCTTTCTTT
CDR3 protein: CASSIGPLNTEAFF

V gene: TRBV11-2
J gene: TRBJ2-7
clone size: few
D gene: .
CDR3 DNA: TGTGCCAGCAGCATCTTTTCCTCGGGCTACGAGCAGTACTTC
CDR3 protein: CASSIFSSGYEQYF

V gene: TRBV5-3
J gene: TRBJ1-5
clone size: .
D gene: .
CDR3 DNA: TGTGCCAGAAGCTTGCGACAGCCCTCAACCTCCTATAGCAATCAGCCCCAGCATTTT
CDR3 protein: CARSLRQPSTSYSNQPQHF

V gene: TRBV20-1
J gene: TRBJ1-4
clone size: few
D gene: .
CDR3 DNA: TGCAGTGCTAGCCCAGGGAGTAGGGAAAAACTGTTTTTT
CDR3 protein: CSASPGSREKLFF

V gene: TRBV6-1
J gene: TRBJ1-1
clone size: few
D gene: .
CDR3 DNA: TGTGCCACACCCCGCCTCAGGGTGAACACTGAAGCTTTCTTT
CDR3 protein: CATPRLRVNTEAFF

V gene: TRBV7-6
J gene: TRBJ2-1
clone size: few
D gene: .
CDR3 DNA: TGTGCCAGCAGCTCCTGGGACACACTTGAGAATGAGCAGTTCTTC
CDR3 protein: CASSSWDTLENEQFF

V gene: TRBV6-1
J gene: TRBJ2-7
clone size: few
D gene: .
CDR3 DNA: TGTGCCAGCAGTGAATCGTTCAGGAGTAGCTACGAGCAGTACTTC
CDR3 protein: CASSESFRSSYEQYF